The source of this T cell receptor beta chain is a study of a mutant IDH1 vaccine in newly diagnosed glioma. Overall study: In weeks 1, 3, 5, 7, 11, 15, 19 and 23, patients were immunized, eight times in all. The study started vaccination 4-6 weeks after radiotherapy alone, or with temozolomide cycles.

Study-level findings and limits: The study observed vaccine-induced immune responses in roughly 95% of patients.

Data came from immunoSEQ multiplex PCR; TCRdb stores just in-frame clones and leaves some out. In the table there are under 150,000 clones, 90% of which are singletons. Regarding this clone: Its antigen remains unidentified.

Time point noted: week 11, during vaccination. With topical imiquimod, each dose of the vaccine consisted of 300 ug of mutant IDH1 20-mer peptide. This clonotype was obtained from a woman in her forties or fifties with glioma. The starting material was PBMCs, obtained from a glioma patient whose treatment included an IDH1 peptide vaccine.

The CDR3 spells CASSSGQMNTEAFF. For the CDR3, the DNA is TGTGCCAGCAGCTCGGGACAGATGAACACTGAAGCTTTCTTT. The V gene is TRBV7-3, the J gene TRBJ1-1; 7 bases map to TRBD1. The germline CDR1 and CDR2 sequences are SGHTA and FQGTGA. The trim removed 4 bases at V and 0 bases at J, leaving 2 bases unmatched. CDR3 length equals 14 residues. Together with reference TRBV7-3 and TRBJ1-1, the CDR3 gives the full variable domain: GAGVSQTPSNKVTEKGKYVELRCDPISGHTALYWYRQSLGQGPEFLIYFQGTGAADDSGLPNDRFFAVRPEGSVSTLKIQRTERGDSAVYLCASSSGQMNTEAFFGQGTRLTVV.